This TCR beta chain was observed in a study of cytomegalovirus exposure and HLA in healthy donors. The CDR3 is 14 residues long. The germline CDR1 and CDR2 sequences are MNHEY and SMNVEV (reference sequence). V was pared by 7 bases and J by 5 bases, with 6 bases of the junction left unmatched. PCR employed 60 Vbeta and 13 Jbeta primers. The table came from immunoSEQ multiplex PCR; TCRdb's copy has only in-frame clones and leaves some out. The sample gives 150,000 to 200,000 clones, 70% to 80% of which show up once; around 1.4% is in the top ten. In regard to this clone: The antigen is not known.

The study's findings and limits: In a later analysis, parvovirus B19, influenza, CMV and Epstein-Barr virus appeared linked to several top co-occurrence clusters. It was taken for granted in presence/absence analyses that sequencing depth across donors was roughly uniform. On later analysis, the bulk of CMV-associated TCR beta chains appeared to be HLA-restricted.

The chain joins TRBV27 to TRBJ2-1; 9 nucleotides agree with TRBD1. The TCR sequence derives from a woman between 45 and 65 years old in good health and CMV-seronegative. Sequenced: PBMCs. CDR3 sequence (DNA): TGTGCCAGCAAACCGGGACAGGGCCACAATGAGCAGTTCTTC. Translated, it gives CASKPGQGHNEQFF.